These T cell receptor beta chains were read from a single sample in a study of CD8 T cells in ankylosing spondylitis. TCRdb redid the calling of the 5' RACE reads with MiXCR, one entry per CDR3 protein. The sample includes around 770,000 distinct CDR3 sequences, 15% to 20% of them seen just once. The sequenced material came from blood, either unsorted or a sorted T cell fraction (not recorded which). The receptors shown here come from a male donor with ankylosing spondylitis. The CDR3 runs from the conserved cysteine through the conserved F or W. D genes are given only for firm matches. Only some rows state a clone size, as once, few, many or a class for expanded clones.

>-|TRBJ2-2|-|TRBV11-3
TGTGCCAGCAGCCTTATACAGGGTATCTCCGGGGAGCTGTTTTTT
CASSLIQGISGELFF
>many|TRBJ2-3|-|TRBV7-9
TGTGCCAGCAGCCCCCACACGGGACTTGGATTCGTTTTT
CASSPHTGLGFVF
>-|TRBJ2-5|TRBD2|TRBV11-2
TGTGCCAGCCAGGAGGGGGGACTAGCGGGAGTAGAGACCCAGTACTTC
CASQEGGLAGVETQYF
>-|TRBJ2-3|-|TRBV7-2
TGTGCCAGCAGCTTAGGGAGTTTCCCCCCCTCAGATACGCAGTATTTT
CASSLGSFPPSDTQYF
>-|TRBJ2-6|TRBD1|TRBV15
TGTGCCACCAAGTACAGGGGCTCTGGGGCCAACGTCCTGACTTTC
CATKYRGSGANVLTF
>-|TRBJ2-3|TRBD2|TRBV11-2
TGTGCCAGCAGCTTCGGGGGGTTGGAGAGAGATACGCAGTATTTT
CASSFGGLERDTQYF
>-|TRBJ1-6|-|TRBV28
TGTGCCAGCAGTTCGGCGGCAAGCTCCTATAATTCACCCCTCCACTTT
CASSSAASSYNSPLHF
>few|TRBJ1-3|-|TRBV20-1
TGCAGTGTCTTCCTACCCGGAAACACCATATATTTT
CSVFLPGNTIYF
>-|TRBJ2-7|TRBD2|TRBV20-1
TGCAGTGCTCGACGGGGGGCTAGCGGGGGAGACAGGGAGCAGTACTTC
CSARRGASGGDREQYF
>-|TRBJ2-3|TRBD2|TRBV5-1
TGCGCCAGCAGTTCTAGCGGCTGCTCCACAGATACGCAGTATTTT
CASSSSGCSTDTQYF
>-|TRBJ1-4|-|TRBV24-1
TGTGCCACCAGCACCGATGCAACTAATGAAAAACTGTTTTTT
CATSTDATNEKLFF
>-|TRBJ1-4|TRBD1|TRBV12-3/TRBV12-4
TGTGCCAGCAGCGGGACAGACCAGAATGAAAAACTGTTTTTT
CASSGTDQNEKLFF
>-|TRBJ2-7|TRBD1|TRBV27
TGTGCCAGCAGCACCTCGGGACAGGGGCGGAGGGAGCAGTACTTC
CASSTSGQGRREQYF
>few|TRBJ2-7|-|TRBV28
TGTGCCAGCAGTTTTGGCCAGGGCATCTACGAGCAGTACTTC
CASSFGQGIYEQYF
>many|TRBJ2-5|-|TRBV12-3/TRBV12-4
TGTGCCAGCACCCCGGAGGGACGGGAATTCGAGACCCAGTACTTC
CASTPEGREFETQYF
>-|TRBJ2-7|-|TRBV4-1
TGCGCCAGCAGCCAAGAGGGGGGTCCCTATTACGAGCAGTACTTC
CASSQEGGPYYEQYF
>-|TRBJ2-3|TRBD2|TRBV4-1
TGCGCCAGCAGCCAGGTCCAGCGGGGGACCACAGATACGCAGTATTTT
CASSQVQRGTTDTQYF
>few|TRBJ2-3|-|TRBV5-1
TGCGCCAGCAGCTTCTCTGGTAGACGAACAGATACGCAGTATTTT
CASSFSGRRTDTQYF
>-|TRBJ2-3|TRBD2|TRBV7-2
TGTGCCAGCAGCTTAGTGGTGGGGAGGGGTACAGATACGCAGTATTTT
CASSLVVGRGTDTQYF
>-|TRBJ2-1|-|TRBV4-3
TGCGCCAGCAGCCAAGATCTTACAGGGTCCAATGAGCAGTTCTTC
CASSQDLTGSNEQFF
>few|TRBJ2-7|-|TRBV6-5
TGTGCCAGCAGTTCTTCCGGGATTCCCTACGAGCAGTACTTC
CASSSSGIPYEQYF
>-|TRBJ2-7|TRBD1|TRBV20-1
TGCAGTGCAACCGGGACAGGGGGATCCTACGAGCAGTACTTC
CSATGTGGSYEQYF
>few|TRBJ1-3|-|TRBV29-1
TGCAGCGTTGAGTTGGGAAACACCATATATTTT
CSVELGNTIYF
>few|TRBJ2-2|-|TRBV5-1
TGCGCCAGCAGCTTGGAAGCGGGTTGGTCCGGGGAGCTGTTTTTT
CASSLEAGWSGELFF
>-|TRBJ1-5|-|TRBV6-1
TGTGCCAGCAGTGAAGGTGTCCAGCATTTT
CASSEGVQHF
>few|TRBJ2-7|-|TRBV4-1
TGCGCCAGCAGCCAAGTGAATGTGCAAGGAACGGCCGGGAGCTCCTACGAGCAGTACTTC
CASSQVNVQGTAGSSYEQYF
>-|TRBJ1-5|-|TRBV12-3/TRBV12-4
TGTGCCAGCAGTTTAGATGGGCGGCCTGGTCAGCCCCAGCATTTT
CASSLDGRPGQPQHF
>-|TRBJ1-5|-|TRBV20-1
TGCAGTGCTGTAAGGGAGGGACATACATATAGCAATCAGCCCCAGCATTTT
CSAVREGHTYSNQPQHF
>-|TRBJ1-5|TRBD1|TRBV20-1
TGCAGTGCTAGAGCTCCAGGGGGAGAAAATCAGCCCCAGCATTTT
CSARAPGGENQPQHF
>-|TRBJ2-2|-|TRBV12-3/TRBV12-4
TGTGCCAGCAGTCCCCGATGGGAGAGCGGGGAGCTGTTTTTT
CASSPRWESGELFF
>-|TRBJ2-1|-|TRBV12-3/TRBV12-4
TGTGCCAGCAGTTTGTTCGGGAAGTACAATGAGCAGTTCTTC
CASSLFGKYNEQFF
>few|TRBJ2-5|TRBD2|TRBV7-9
TGTGCCAGCAGCTTAGTCCCAGCGGGAGGAGAAGAGACCCAGTACTTC
CASSLVPAGGEETQYF
>few|TRBJ1-1|-|TRBV30
TGTGCCTGGGAGAGAGGACAGAACACTGAAGCTTTCTTT
CAWERGQNTEAFF
>few|TRBJ2-1|-|TRBV5-1
TGCGCCAGCAGCTGGGACGGTACGGAGCAGTTCTTC
CASSWDGTEQFF
>-|TRBJ2-5|TRBD2|TRBV5-1
TGCGCCAGCAGCTTGTTGGCTAGCGGGGGAGAGACCCAGTACTTC
CASSLLASGGETQYF
>-|TRBJ1-2|-|TRBV7-9
TGTGCCAGCAGCCCCCCGGATGGGGAGCACTATGGCTACACCTTC
CASSPPDGEHYGYTF
>-|TRBJ2-3|TRBD2|TRBV15
TGTGCCACCAGCAGAGAGGGTACTAGCGGGAGACTGGATACGCAGTATTTT
CATSREGTSGRLDTQYF
>few|TRBJ2-3|-|TRBV4-3
TGCGCCAGCAGCCAAGACATCCAGCGGAGCACAGATACGCAGTATTTT
CASSQDIQRSTDTQYF
>few|TRBJ1-5|-|TRBV20-1
TGCAGTGCTAGTGAAGGCGCAGGGGGCAATCAGCCCCAGCATTTT
CSASEGAGGNQPQHF
>few|TRBJ2-1|-|TRBV7-8
TGTGCCAGCAGCTTAGACGGGAGTATCGACAATGAGCAGTTCTTC
CASSLDGSIDNEQFF